Reported below is one T cell receptor (beta chain). Its specificity is not known. Trimming left V 6 bases short and J 13 bases short, with 19 bases between. Germline CDR1 and CDR2: MNHEY and SMNVEV (reference sequence). The CDR3 runs to 13 residues. This specimen belongs to a study of cytomegalovirus exposure and HLA in healthy donors. Researchers ran the PCR with 60 Vbeta and 13 Jbeta primers. The repertoire was sequenced with immunoSEQ multiplex PCR; TCRdb's copy has only in-frame clones and lacks some. The top ten hold around 6.6% of the sample, which has roughly 120,000 clones, under 85% seen once. Findings and limits, study-wide: Another analysis was done later, and it associated 16,951 TCR beta sequences with HLA alleles at 0.05 false discovery rate. Later on, an analysis found that several of the most significant clusters appeared to be linked to common viral pathogens, which included parvovirus B19. Cytomegalovirus status was reportedly diagnosed by the classifier with high sensitivity and specificity.

Each donor was nominally healthy when sampled (though unrecorded immune exposures were likely). The J gene is TRBJ2-1, the V gene TRBV27; no clear D gene. The specimen was PBMCs. This clonotype was obtained from a man in his thirties or forties in good health and CMV-seropositive. CDR3 coding DNA: TGTGCCAGCAGCCTAATCTCCAATGTTGCCCAGTTCTTC. It translates to CASSLISNVAQFF.